This T cell receptor beta chain is from a study of T cell responses to AZD1222 COVID-19 vaccine. The wider study: Second doses at about 4 or about 12 weeks were pooled. Notes on the study in general: At baseline, just 6 or 7 AZD1222 recipients tested seropositive. Among the donors, most were white British and more were female, and clonal diversity was possibly underestimated. Vaccination with two AZD1222 doses was followed by a rise in Spike-specific TCR breadth and depth.

From germline, CDR1 is SGHRS and CDR2 YFSETQ. The CDR3 has 16 residues. Trimming removed 0 bases at V and 8 bases at J, with 15 bases between. Profiling relied on immunoSEQ multiplex PCR, and the TCRdb table lists in-frame clones only, not all of them. The table shows some 130,000 clones, with around 90% occurring only once. A word on this clone: Its specificity is unknown.

The specimen was peripheral blood, collected on day 0 of AZD1222 vaccination. The receptor's source is an adult in good health. The gene calls are TRBV5-1 and TRBJ1-6; perhaps TRBD1 as D (6 bases). This CDR3 is CASSLDITGNDSPLHF. The CDR3 region has the DNA TGCGCCAGCAGCTTGGACATAACAGGGAATGATTCACCCCTCCACTTT.